The 17 T cell receptor beta chains below come from one sample, sequenced in a study of CD8+CD57+ T cells in acquired aplastic anemia. Genomic DNA served as template for TCR beta VDJ and CDR3 profiling. TCRdb processed the reads anew with MiXCR; each CDR3 protein has one entry. The sample shows hundreds of thousands of distinct CDR3 sequences, roughly 68% of them seen only once. The specimen sequenced was sorted CD4+, CD8+, or CD8+CD57+ T cells (not recorded which) from PBMCs. The source is a human donor in good health, serving as a control.

This clonotype was recorded many times. The CDR3 is CASSGSTNEKLFF. In nucleotides, the CDR3 is TGTGCCAGCTCGGGTTCAACTAATGAAAAACTGTTTTTT. J is TRBJ1-4 and V is TRBV5-6, with D unresolved. Germline V gene lookup returns CDR1 SGHDT and CDR2 YYEEEE. This CDR3 has 13 residues. V was clipped by 7 bases and J by 0 bases, with 7 bases between them. Full variable domain (missing parts from reference TRBV5-6 and TRBJ1-4): DAGVTQSPTHLIKTRGQQVTLRCSPKSGHDTVSWYQQALGQGPQFIFQYYEEEERQRGNFPDRFSGHQFPNYSSELNVNALLLGDSALYLCASSGSTNEKLFFGSGTQLSVL.

The V and J genes are TRBV7-2 and TRBJ2-5; D may be TRBD2 (7 bases). The germline CDR1 and CDR2 sequences are SGHTA and FQGNSA. Trimming took off 8 bases at V and 4 bases at J, with 17 bases between the two ends. This CDR3 comprises 14 residues. DNA of the CDR3: TGTGCCAGCGTCGGGGGGCGGGGCCCAGAGACCCAGTACTTC. Translating gives CASVGGRGPETQYF.

The V call is TRBV7-2, the J call TRBJ2-1; 9 bases are shared with TRBD1. V lost 5 bases to trimming and J lost 16 bases; unmatched junction nucleotides: 18. From germline, CDR1 is SGHTA and CDR2 FQGNSA. The CDR3 contains 15 residues. The CDR3 sequence is CASSIDRGQGNQPFF. The CDR3 DNA reads as TGTGCCAGCAGCATCGACAGGGGACAGGGCAATCAGCCCTTCTTC.

In this sample, this clonotype turned up many times. The chain employs TRBV20-1 and TRBJ1-5; perhaps TRBD1 as D (5 bases). CDR1 is DFQATT and CDR2 is SNEGSKA in the germline V gene (reference sequence). This CDR3 contains 12 residues. V gave up 6 bases and J gave up 2 bases, with 8 bases separating them. The CDR3 region is CSAKQGNQPQHF. The CDR3 DNA reads as TGCAGTGCCAAACAGGGCAATCAGCCCCAGCATTTT.

This chain links TRBV6-1 with TRBJ2-1; the D gene is possibly TRBD2 (7 bases). Germline V gene lookup returns CDR1 MNHNS and CDR2 SASEGT. CDR3 length: 14 amino acids. V lost 5 bases and J 6 bases, leaving 14 bases between the germline ends. The CDR3 protein is CASSIGGAGNEQFF. The CDR3 DNA follows: TGTGCCAGCAGTATAGGGGGGGCAGGCAATGAGCAGTTCTTC.

This chain connects TRBV6-5 to TRBJ2-7; a weak D match, TRBD1 (6 bases). Germline loops: CDR1 MNHEY, CDR2 SVGAGI. Trimming took 3 bases from V and 4 from J, leaving 10 bases between them. The CDR3 has 13 amino acids. CDR3: CASSYNRAYEQYF. CDR3 in DNA: TGTGCCAGCAGTTATAACAGGGCTTACGAGCAGTACTTC.

Concerning this clonotype itself: One end of the junction varies from germline; a read error may be responsible. The chain joins TRBV10-3 to TRBJ2-3, with TRBD2 as a possible D gene (7 bases). Germline V gene lookup returns CDR1 ENHRY and CDR2 SYGVKD. There are 13 residues in the CDR3. The CDR3 loop is CAITGGHHENAYF. The CDR3 region has the DNA TGTGCCATCACGGGGGGACATCACGAAAACGCGTACTTC.

Details on this clonotype: Relative to the germline gene, one junction end is altered; a read error may explain this. The chain combines TRBV9 with TRBJ2-3, with D uncertain. Germline V gene data show CDR1 as SGDLS and CDR2 as YYNGEE. The CDR3 runs to 15 residues. The CDR3: CATSRYPTSTNTQYF. In nucleotides, the CDR3 is TGTGCCACCAGCAGGTATCCTACGAGCACAAATACGCAGTATTTT. Filled out from reference TRBV9 and TRBJ2-3, the complete variable domain reads DSGVTQTPKHLITATGQRVTLRCSPRSGDLSVYWYQQSLDQGLQFLIQYYNGEERAKGNILERFSAQQFPDLHSELNLSSLELGDSALYFCATSRYPTSTNTQYFGPGTRLTVL.

In this sample, this clonotype turned up many times. The chain employs TRBV5-1 and TRBJ1-2; 12 nucleotides align to TRBD1. Germline CDR1 is SGHRS and CDR2 is YFSETQ. The CDR3 length is 17 residues. V was pared by 3 bases and J by 6 bases, with 12 bases of the junction left unmatched. CDR3 nucleotides: TGCGCCAGCAGCTCACAAACCGGGACAGGGGGCGTGAATGGCTACACCTTC. Amino acid sequence: CASSSQTGTGGVNGYTF.

This rearrangement joins TRBV7-3 to TRBJ2-7, with 7 bases fitting TRBD2. V lost 5 bases to trimming and J lost 5 bases; unmatched junction nucleotides: 15. Germline CDR1 SGHTA, CDR2 FQGTGA. The CDR3 consists of 16 residues. The DNA of the CDR3 is TGTGCCAGCAGCCTTAGAGGGAGGCGGGGGAGAAACGAGCAGTACTTC. It specifies CASSLRGRRGRNEQYF.

The CDR3 DNA sequence: TGTGCCAGCAGGGGACTCATCTCCTATAATTCACCCCTCCACTTT. This codes for CASRGLISYNSPLHF. This chain uses TRBV2 with TRBJ1-6, with D possibly being TRBD1 (5 bases). V lost 6 bases and J lost 0, with 9 bases in between. Germline CDR1 is SNHLY and CDR2 is FYNNEI. The CDR3 totals 15 residues. Complete variable domain (other parts from reference TRBV2 and TRBJ1-6): EPEVTQTPSHQVTQMGQEVILRCVPISNHLYFYWYRQILGQKVEFLVSFYNNEISEKSEIFDDQFSVERPDGSNFTLKIRSTKLEDSAMYFCASRGLISYNSPLHFGNGTRLTVT.

Of note for this clonotype: The junction and the germline gene differ at one end; a read error may be behind it. The V and J genes are TRBV7-3 and TRBJ1-4; possibly TRBD1 for D (5 bases). Per germline, CDR1 SGHTA and CDR2 FQGTGA. The CDR3 covers 18 residues. The CDR3 region has the DNA TGTGCCTGCAGCTTAAAGACGGCCCGAGAGGGGACTTTGGAAAAACTGTTTTTT. Its translation: CACSLKTAREGTLEKLFF.

Regarding this clonotype: The CDR3 does not close with the conserved phenylalanine or tryptophan, likely indicating a read error. It is unclear where the CDR3 begins or ends on the DNA, so no DNA is shown, and the CDR3 is as TCRdb lists it. The rearrangement links TRBV7-2 to TRBJ1-5. Germline V gives CDR1 SGHTA, CDR2 FQGNSA. Counting both end residues, the CDR3 totals 13 amino acids. CDR3 loop: CASSLGTDTQYFG.

The gene calls are TRBV28 and TRBJ1-4; a weak D match, TRBD1 (6 bases). Germline CDR1 MDHEN, CDR2 SYDVKM. The CDR3 has 14 residues. With 2 bases removed from V and 4 bases from J, the gap between germline ends came to 8 bases. The CDR3 sequence: CASSLQGLNEKLFF. The CDR3 bases are TGTGCCAGCAGTTTACAGGGGCTTAATGAAAAACTGTTTTTT.

This clonotype was counted only a few times. The V and J genes are TRBV3-1 and TRBJ2-5, with 7 bases lining up with TRBD2. Germline loops: CDR1 LGHDT, CDR2 YNNKEL (reference sequence). V was pared by 4 bases and J by 4 bases, with 9 bases of the junction left unmatched. This CDR3 spans 15 amino acids. The CDR3 region has the DNA TGTGCCAGCAGCCCCGGGGGGATACTAATAGAGACCCAGTACTTC. Encoded protein: CASSPGGILIETQYF.

This clonotype was counted ten times or more. The J gene is TRBJ1-5, the V gene TRBV20-1, with 7 nucleotides matching TRBD1. The CDR3 is made up of 14 amino acids. Germline CDR1 DFQATT, CDR2 SNEGSKA (reference sequence). Losses at the gene ends were 6 bases for V and 4 bases for J; bases not matched to a gene: 9. The CDR3 region is CSAIGTAENQPQHF. CDR3 bases: TGCAGTGCAATCGGGACAGCGGAGAATCAGCCCCAGCATTTT.

On this clonotype itself: Because the CDR3 is missing its conserved closing phenylalanine or tryptophan, this is likely a read error. No DNA is shown, since the ends of the CDR3 on it are uncertain; the CDR3 is the one TCRdb lists. This rearrangement joins TRBV15 to TRBJ1-5; TRBD1 was called by the table and not checked on the DNA. From its first to its last residue, the CDR3 has 14 amino acids. CDR1 is LNHNV and CDR2 is YYDKDF in the germline V gene (reference sequence). The CDR3 sequence: CATSSQRQTPPEHL.